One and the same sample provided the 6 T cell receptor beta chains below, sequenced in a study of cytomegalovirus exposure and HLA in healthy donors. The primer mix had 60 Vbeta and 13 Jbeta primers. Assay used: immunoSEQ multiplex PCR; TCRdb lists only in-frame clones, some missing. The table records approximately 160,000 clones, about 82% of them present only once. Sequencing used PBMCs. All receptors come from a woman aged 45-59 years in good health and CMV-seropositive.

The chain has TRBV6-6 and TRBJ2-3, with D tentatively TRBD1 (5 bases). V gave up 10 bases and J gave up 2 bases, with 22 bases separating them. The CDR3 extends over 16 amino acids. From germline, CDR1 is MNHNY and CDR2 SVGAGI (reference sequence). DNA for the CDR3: TGTGCCACCAACACTATAGGGGCTCAGATCACAGATACGCAGTATTTT. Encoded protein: CATNTIGAQITDTQYF.

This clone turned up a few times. CDR3 nucleotides: TGTGCCAGCAGCTTAGGGCAGTACAATGAGCAGTTCTTC. Its protein is CASSLGQYNEQFF. The chain couples TRBV11-3 to TRBJ2-1; D gene unclear. Trimming shortened V by 1 base and J by 4 bases, and 5 bases separated the two germline ends. CDR3 length: 13 residues. The germline V gene encodes CDR1 SGHNT and CDR2 YENEEA.

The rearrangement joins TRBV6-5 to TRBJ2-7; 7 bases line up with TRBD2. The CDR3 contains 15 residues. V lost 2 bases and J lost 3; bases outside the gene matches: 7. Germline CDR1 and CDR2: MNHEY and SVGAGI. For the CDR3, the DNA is TGTGCCAGCAGTTACAGGGGCAGGGAGGGCTACGAGCAGTACTTC. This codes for CASSYRGREGYEQYF.

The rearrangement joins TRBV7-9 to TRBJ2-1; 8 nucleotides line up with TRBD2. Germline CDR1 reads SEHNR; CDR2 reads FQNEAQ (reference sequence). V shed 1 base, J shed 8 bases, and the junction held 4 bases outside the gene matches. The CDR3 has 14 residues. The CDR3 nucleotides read TGTGCCAGCAGCTTAGGGACTAGCAGGCATGAGCAGTTCTTC. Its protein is CASSLGTSRHEQFF. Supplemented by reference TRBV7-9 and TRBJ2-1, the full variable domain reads DTGVSQNPRHKITKRGQNVTFRCDPISEHNRLYWYRQTLGQGPEFLTYFQNEAQLEKSRLLSDRFSAERPKGSFSTLEIQRTEQGDSAMYLCASSLGTSRHEQFFGPGTRLTVL.

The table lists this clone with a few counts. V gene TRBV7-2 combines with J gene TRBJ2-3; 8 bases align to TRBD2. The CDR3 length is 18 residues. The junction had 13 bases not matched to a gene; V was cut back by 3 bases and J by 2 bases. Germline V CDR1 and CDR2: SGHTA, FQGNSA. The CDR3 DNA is TGTGCCAGCAGCTTGACGGCGGGGGGCGGGGGGTCCACAGATACGCAGTATTTT. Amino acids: CASSLTAGGGGSTDTQYF.

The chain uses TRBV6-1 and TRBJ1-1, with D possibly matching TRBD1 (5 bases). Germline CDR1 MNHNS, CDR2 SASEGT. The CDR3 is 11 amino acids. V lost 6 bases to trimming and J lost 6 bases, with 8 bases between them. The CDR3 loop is CASSWGAEAFF. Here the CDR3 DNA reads TGTGCCAGCAGCTGGGGGGCTGAAGCTTTCTTT.